These 14 T cell receptor beta chains were sequenced from one sample in a study of shared clonotypes between healthy human individuals (dated by TCRdb to 2018 to 2020). Receptors were amplified or captured by the immunoSEQ multiplex PCR assay. TCRdb obtained this table from immuneACCESS and retained in-frame rearrangements with V and J assigned. These tables miss some clones; where compared with another copy, unresolved V genes account for less than half of the shortfall, and the remainder is unexplained. The sample table records roughly 2.6 million clones; roughly 92% of these occur just once. Around 0.14% of the sample belongs to the ten largest clones. Sequencing was carried out using naive CD4+ T cells sorted from blood. The sample's cell subset or site, from its label and the paper: CD45RA+ positively selected. Receptor source: a man aged 18 to 29 in good health.

The CDR3 protein is CASTPSGDKGETQYF. CDR3 bases: TGTGCCAGCACCCCCTCGGGAGATAAGGGGGAGACCCAGTACTTC. The chain employs TRBV11-2 and TRBJ2-5; D is possibly TRBD2 (6 bases). The CDR3 runs 15 residues. The germline CDR1 and CDR2 sequences are SGHAT and FQNNGV. Trimming took off 7 bases at V and 5 bases at J, with 20 bases between the two ends. Full variable domain (rest looked up from reference TRBV11-2 and TRBJ2-5): EAGVAQSPRYKIIEKRQSVAFWCNPISGHATLYWYQQILGQGPKLLIQFQNNGVVDDSQLPKDRFSAERLKGVDSTLKIQPAKLEDSAVYLCASTPSGDKGETQYFGPGTRLLVL.

The rearrangement joins TRBV14 to TRBJ2-7, with 8 bases lining up with TRBD1. The CDR3 has 16 amino acids. V was pared by 2 bases and J by 1 base, with 7 bases of the junction left unmatched. The germline gives CDR1 SGHDN, CDR2 FVKESK. Written as DNA, the CDR3 is TGTGCCAGCAGCCAACCTTTTGGGACAGGATCCTACGAGCAGTACTTC. As protein: CASSQPFGTGSYEQYF.

This chain uses TRBV5-1 with TRBJ2-3, with a possible D match to TRBD2 (6 bases). Trimming shortened V by 4 bases and J by 2 bases, and 23 bases separated the two germline ends. Germline V lookup: CDR1 SGHRS, CDR2 YFSETQ. CDR3 length: 18 amino acids. The DNA for the CDR3 is TGCGCCAGCAGCGGGAAGAGGACTATGCCTAGTCTCACAGATACGCAGTATTTT. Translating it yields CASSGKRTMPSLTDTQYF.

This clone was counted only a few times. The chain links TRBV10-3 to TRBJ1-1, with TRBD1 matching 9 bases. The germline gives CDR1 ENHRY, CDR2 SYGVKD. The trim removed 2 bases at V and 1 base at J, leaving 2 bases unmatched. The CDR3 length is 15 residues. CDR3 loop: CAISEDRGENTEAFF. CDR3 nucleotides: TGTGCCATCAGTGAGGACAGGGGGGAGAACACTGAAGCTTTCTTT.

J is TRBJ2-6 and V is TRBV18, with D possibly matching TRBD1 (6 bases). Trimming shortened V by 5 bases and J by 2 bases, and 13 bases separated the two germline ends. Germline CDR1 KGHSH, CDR2 LQKENI. The CDR3 contains 16 residues. CDR3: CASSEKGGTGANVLTF. The CDR3 coding sequence is TGTGCCAGCTCAGAGAAAGGGGGTACTGGGGCCAACGTCCTGACTTTC. Variable domain in full (rest from reference TRBV18 and TRBJ2-6): NAGVMQNPRHLVRRRGQEARLRCSPMKGHSHVYWYRQLPEEGLKFMVYLQKENIIDESGMPKERFSAEFPKEGPSILRIQQVVRGDSAAYFCASSEKGGTGANVLTFGAGSRLTVL.

V usage is TRBV6-5 and J usage is TRBJ1-1; D is uncertain. The germline V gene has CDR1 MNHEY and CDR2 SVGAGI. V shed 6 bases and J shed 1 base, with 15 bases lying between them. CDR3 length: 15 amino acids. The CDR3 DNA is TGTGCCAGCAGGGCCGGGATGGGGAGGAACACTGAAGCTTTCTTT. This sequence encodes CASRAGMGRNTEAFF.

The chain carries TRBV25-1 and TRBJ2-3, with D perhaps TRBD2 (7 bases). Trimming removed 2 bases at V and 7 bases at J, with 13 bases between. In germline, CDR1 is MGHDK, CDR2 SYGVNS. The CDR3 runs 14 residues. For the CDR3, the DNA is TGTGCCAGCAGTGAAGGGGGGGCCTTGAATACGCAGTATTTT. Amino acids: CASSEGGALNTQYF. Full variable domain (remainder filled in from reference TRBV25-1 and TRBJ2-3): EADIYQTPRYLVIGTGKKITLECSQTMGHDKMYWYQQDPGMELHLIHYSYGVNSTEKGDLSSESTVSRIRTEHFPLTLESARPSHTSQYLCASSEGGALNTQYFGPGTRLTVL.

V is TRBV5-8 and J is TRBJ2-3; possible D gene TRBD2, 5 bases. Germline CDR1 is SGHTS and CDR2 is YDEGEE. The CDR3 spans 14 residues. Trimming removed 6 bases at V and 3 bases at J, with 14 bases between. CDR3 in amino acids: CASTRGLATDTQYF. The CDR3 bases are TGTGCCAGCACCAGAGGGTTAGCAACAGATACGCAGTATTTT.

The genes are TRBV5-6 and TRBJ2-5; tentatively, D is TRBD1 (6 bases). The V and J ends lost 4 bases and 1 base respectively, with 11 bases between them. CDR1 is SGHDT, CDR2 YYEEEE, per germline. This CDR3 is 14 amino acids long. The CDR3 region is CASSPDRIQETQYF. The DNA for the CDR3 is TGTGCCAGCAGCCCCGACAGGATCCAAGAGACCCAGTACTTC.

This clone was found once. V usage is TRBV7-9 and J usage is TRBJ2-1; a weak D match, TRBD1 (6 bases). The CDR3 is made up of 15 amino acids. Trimming took off 0 bases at V and 9 bases at J, with 15 bases between the two ends. Germline lookup yields CDR1 SEHNR and CDR2 FQNEAQ (reference sequence). The CDR3 reads CASSLAQTGLGEQFF. The CDR3 DNA sequence: TGTGCCAGCAGCTTAGCCCAGACAGGTTTAGGTGAGCAGTTCTTC.

The chain employs TRBV18 and TRBJ1-5; D might be TRBD1 (5 bases). The length of the CDR3 is 17 residues. The V end lost 3 bases, the J end lost 0 bases, and 15 bases lay between the germline ends. From germline, CDR1 is KGHSH and CDR2 LQKENI. CDR3 coding DNA: TGTGCCAGCTCACCCTCCGTCGGGGGGGATAGCAATCAGCCCCAGCATTTT. Translating gives CASSPSVGGDSNQPQHF.

The CDR3, as DNA: TGTGCCAGCAGCTCCCCGACTTCCACCTACGAGCAGTACTTC. This encodes CASSSPTSTYEQYF. This chain joins TRBV7-9 and TRBJ2-7; no definite D call. CDR1 is SEHNR, CDR2 FQNEAQ, per germline (reference sequence). CDR3 length: 14 residues. V gave up 4 bases and J gave up 2 bases, with 12 bases separating them.

The gene calls are TRBV5-1 and TRBJ2-3; D is undetermined. Germline CDR1 reads SGHRS; CDR2 reads YFSETQ. This CDR3 spans 14 amino acids. Trimming cost V 1 base and J 4 bases, with 10 bases left between them. CDR3 nucleotide sequence: TGCGCCAGCAGCTTGCGGCAGCAACCAGATACGCAGTATTTT. Translation: CASSLRQQPDTQYF.

About this clone itself: Different DNA sequences within this sample yield the same CDR3. The rearrangement links TRBV7-2 to TRBJ2-7, with 9 bases identical to TRBD1. The length of the CDR3 is 14 residues. V lost 6 bases to trimming and J lost 1 base; unmatched junction nucleotides: 4. Germline V gene sequence: CDR1 SGHTA, CDR2 FQGNSA. CDR3 sequence (DNA): TGTGCCAGCAGTAAGGACAGGGGTTCCTACGAGCAGTACTTC. This codes for CASSKDRGSYEQYF.